Shown below are 17 T cell receptor beta chains from a single sample sequenced in a study of T-cell reconstitution after alpha-beta-depleted transplantation in children. This sample's TCRbeta library carried unique molecular identifier barcodes. TCRdb independently ran MiXCR on the PCR reads; one entry per CDR3 protein. The data hold about 540,000 distinct CDR3 sequences, with about a quarter observed a single time. This sample comprised PBMCs, obtained before TCRalphabeta/CD19-depleted stem cell transplant. These receptor sequences come from a boy under three years old with Wiskott-Aldrich syndrome, due to receive a stem cell transplant.

The chain couples TRBV29-1 to TRBJ1-3, with D possibly TRBD1 on 6 matching bases. Germline CDR1 SQVTM, CDR2 ANQGSEA. Trimming stripped 4 bases from V and 2 bases from J, with 9 bases between. CDR3 size: 13 residues. The DNA of the CDR3 is TGCAGCGTTGCGGGGGGCACTGGAAACACCATATATTTT. Translating it yields CSVAGGTGNTIYF.

This rearrangement joins TRBV5-1 to TRBJ2-2; D is perhaps TRBD2 (6 bases). CDR3 length: 15 residues. CDR1 and CDR2 from the germline V gene are SGHRS and YFSETQ. The V end was cut by 4 bases, the J end by 2 bases, with 12 bases between. This CDR3 is CASSELATNTGELFF. CDR3 bases: TGCGCCAGCAGCGAGCTAGCGACCAACACCGGGGAGCTGTTTTTT. The complete variable domain, with remaining parts taken from reference TRBV5-1 and TRBJ2-2, reads KAGVTQTPRYLIKTRGQQVTLSCSPISGHRSVSWYQQTPGQGLQFLFEYFSETQRNKGNFPGRFSGRQFSNSRSEMNVSTLELGDSALYLCASSELATNTGELFFGEGSRLTVL.

The V and J genes are TRBV4-2 and TRBJ2-7; TRBD1 matches 7 bases. In germline, CDR1 is LGHNA, CDR2 YNFKEQ. Germline trimming cut 0 bases from V and 3 bases from J; bases unmatched to any gene: 8. This CDR3 has 16 amino acids. The CDR3 bases are TGTGCCAGCAGCCAAGATAGGACAGGCGCTTTCTACGAGCAGTACTTC. Amino acid sequence: CASSQDRTGAFYEQYF.

This clonotype occurred a few times. This chain connects TRBV5-1 to TRBJ2-1, with 11 nucleotides matching TRBD2. The V gene's germline CDR1 is SGHRS and CDR2 YFSETQ. This CDR3 comprises 19 residues. V gave up 2 bases and J gave up 0 bases; unmatched junction bases: 10. CDR3 sequence: CASSLWTSGSYSSYNEQFF. CDR3 bases: TGCGCCAGCAGCTTATGGACTAGCGGGTCCTATAGCTCCTACAATGAGCAGTTCTTC.

In its sample, this clonotype was seen once. The gene calls are TRBV19 and TRBJ2-4; 11 nucleotides align to TRBD1. This CDR3 region has 13 residues. After removal of 6 bases from V and 5 bases from J, the junction contained 0 bases not matched to a gene. Germline values: CDR1 LNHDA, CDR2 SQIVND (reference sequence). CDR3 region: CASRGQGENIQYF. The CDR3 DNA is TGTGCCAGTAGGGGACAGGGGGAAAACATTCAGTACTTC.

The chain carries TRBV20-1 and TRBJ2-5; TRBD2 matches 11 bases. The CDR3 spans 15 residues. The J segment lost 3 bases and the V segment lost 3 bases, leaving 6 bases of the junction unmatched. CDR1 is DFQATT and CDR2 is SNEGSKA in the germline V gene (reference sequence). The CDR3 DNA reads TGCAGTGCTAGCCAACTAGCGGGAGATAAAGAGACCCAGTACTTC. It translates to CSASQLAGDKETQYF.

V gene TRBV12-3 or TRBV12-4 combines with J gene TRBJ1-1; 9 bases align to TRBD1. V shed 5 bases and J 4 bases; nucleotides not matched to a gene: 14. This CDR3 region has 17 residues. The CDR3 spells CASSPRTGDFWSTEAFF. CDR3 DNA sequence: TGTGCCAGCAGTCCTCGGACAGGGGATTTTTGGAGCACTGAAGCTTTCTTT.

This clonotype was detected only once. The V and J genes are TRBV5-1 and TRBJ2-3; D may be TRBD1 or TRBD2 (6 bases each). Germline loops: CDR1 SGHRS, CDR2 YFSETQ. The CDR3 spans 15 residues. The V and J ends lost 6 bases and 6 bases respectively, with 20 bases between them. For the CDR3, the DNA is TGCGCCAGCACCTTACAGGGCTCGGCGGGGGATACGCAGTATTTT. The encoded protein is CASTLQGSAGDTQYF.

This chain connects TRBV5-1 to TRBJ2-1; TRBD1 matches at 7 bases. J lost 4 bases, V lost 7 bases, and 8 bases had no gene match. The CDR3 spans 14 residues. Germline V CDR1 and CDR2: SGHRS, YFSETQ. The CDR3 here is CASGQESPYNEQFF. In DNA form, the CDR3 reads TGCGCCAGCGGACAGGAATCCCCTTACAATGAGCAGTTCTTC.

The chain uses TRBV7-3 and TRBJ2-1, with D perhaps TRBD2 (6 bases). This CDR3 is built from 14 residues. Germline values: CDR1 SGHTA, CDR2 FQGTGA. Deletions cut 2 bases from V and 6 bases from J, with 11 bases between. CDR3 nucleotide sequence: TGTGCCAGCAGCTTACCGGGACTCCGCAATGAGCAGTTCTTC. It encodes CASSLPGLRNEQFF.

The chain has TRBV12-3 or TRBV12-4 and TRBJ2-3; 8 bases fit TRBD2. The CDR3 totals 16 residues. The V segment lost 6 bases and the J segment 4 bases; nucleotides outside the gene matches: 12. CDR3 sequence reads: CASSLPPGGPSDTQYF. In DNA form, the CDR3 reads TGTGCCAGCAGCCTCCCCCCGGGAGGGCCTTCAGATACGCAGTATTTT.

The chain joins TRBV18 to TRBJ1-1, with 7 positions matching TRBD1. The CDR3 runs to 14 residues. CDR1 is KGHSH and CDR2 is LQKENI in the germline V gene. The trim removed 4 bases at V and 3 bases at J, leaving 5 bases unmatched. This CDR3 is CASSLDRRDTEAFF. CDR3 in DNA: TGTGCCAGCTCACTGGACAGGCGCGACACTGAAGCTTTCTTT.

This clonotype was seen more than once but under ten times. This chain connects TRBV11-2 to TRBJ1-1, with 7 bases fitting TRBD1. This CDR3 has 15 residues. The V gene end was trimmed by 2 bases and the J gene end by 1 base; junction bases not matched to a gene: 4. Germline values: CDR1 SGHAT, CDR2 FQNNGV. DNA of the CDR3: TGTGCCAGCAGCTTAATTACAGGGGCGAACACTGAAGCTTTCTTT. This gives the protein CASSLITGANTEAFF.

This chain links TRBV7-9 with TRBJ1-2, with 8 bases lining up with TRBD1. The CDR3 sequence is 15 residues long. CDR1 SEHNR and CDR2 FQNEAQ come from the germline V gene (reference sequence). With 0 bases clipped from V and 6 bases from J, the junction kept 6 bases outside the gene matches. CDR3 DNA: TGTGCCAGCAGCTTAGCTCCGCAGGGGGCGAATGGCTACACCTTC. Translating it yields CASSLAPQGANGYTF.

This clonotype was seen only a few times. The V call is TRBV28, the J call TRBJ2-1; 10 bases fit TRBD1. The germline CDR1 and CDR2 sequences are MDHEN and SYDVKM. The CDR3 is 16 residues long. After removal of 8 bases from V and 9 bases from J, the junction contained 16 bases not matched to a gene. Written as DNA, the CDR3 is TGTGCCAGCGCTAGATCCGGGACAGGGGTATTGGGTGAGCAGTTCTTC. The encoded protein is CASARSGTGVLGEQFF.

The chain combines TRBV18 with TRBJ1-1; D perhaps matches TRBD1 (5 bases). Looked up from germline, CDR1 is KGHSH and CDR2 is LQKENI. The CDR3 is 15 residues long. V shed 0 bases and J shed 6 bases, with 14 bases lying between them. In DNA form, the CDR3 reads TGTGCCAGCTCACCACCCACCCAGGGAGGGTCTGAAGCTTTCTTT. Its translation is CASSPPTQGGSEAFF. The entire variable domain, with the rest obtained from reference TRBV18 and TRBJ1-1, is as follows: NAGVMQNPRHLVRRRGQEARLRCSPMKGHSHVYWYRQLPEEGLKFMVYLQKENIIDESGMPKERFSAEFPKEGPSILRIQQVVRGDSAAYFCASSPPTQGGSEAFFGQGTRLTVV.

This clonotype was detected a few times. The chain joins TRBV20-1 to TRBJ2-1, with D unresolved. CDR3 size: 14 residues. V lost 3 bases, J lost 7 bases, and 16 bases lay in between. The germline V gene encodes CDR1 DFQATT and CDR2 SNEGSKA (reference sequence). The CDR3 is CSASQGKVGNEQFF. For the CDR3, the DNA is TGCAGTGCTAGTCAAGGAAAGGTGGGAAATGAGCAGTTCTTC.